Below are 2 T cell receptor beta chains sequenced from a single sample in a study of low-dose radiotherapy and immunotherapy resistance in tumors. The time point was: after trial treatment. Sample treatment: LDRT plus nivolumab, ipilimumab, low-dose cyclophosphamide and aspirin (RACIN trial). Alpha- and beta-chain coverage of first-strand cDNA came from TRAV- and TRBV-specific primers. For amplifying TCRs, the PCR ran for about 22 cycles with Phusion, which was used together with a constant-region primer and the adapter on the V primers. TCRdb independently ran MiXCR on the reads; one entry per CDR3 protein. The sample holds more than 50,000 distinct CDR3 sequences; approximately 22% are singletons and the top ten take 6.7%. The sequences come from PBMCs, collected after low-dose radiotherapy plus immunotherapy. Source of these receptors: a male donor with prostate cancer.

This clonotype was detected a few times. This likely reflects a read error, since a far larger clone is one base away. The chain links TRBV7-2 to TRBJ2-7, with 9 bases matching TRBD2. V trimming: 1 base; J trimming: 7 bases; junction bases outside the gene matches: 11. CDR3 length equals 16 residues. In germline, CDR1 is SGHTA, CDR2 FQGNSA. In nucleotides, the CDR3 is TGTGCCAGCAGCTTAGGGGCGGGAGGGCCTATTAATGAGCAGTACTTC. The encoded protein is CASSLGAGGPINEQYF.

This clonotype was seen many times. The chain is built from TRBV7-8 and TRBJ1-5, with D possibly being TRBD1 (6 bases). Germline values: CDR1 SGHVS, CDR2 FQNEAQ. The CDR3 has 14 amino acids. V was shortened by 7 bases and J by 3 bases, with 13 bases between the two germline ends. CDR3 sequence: CASTLDRFNQPQHF. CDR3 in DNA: TGTGCCAGCACTCTCGACAGGTTCAATCAGCCCCAGCATTTT.